Detailed here is one T cell receptor (beta chain). These data come from a study of blood T cell repertoires in COVID-19. Germline V gene sequence: CDR1 LNHDA, CDR2 SQIVND (reference sequence). The CDR3 loop spans 16 amino acids. V lost 1 base to trimming and J lost 1 base, with 13 bases between them. Measured with immunoSEQ multiplex PCR; TCRdb has only the in-frame clones, and not every one. Of about 110,000 clones detected, about 80% appear once; the ten largest clones hold 4% to 5.5%. J is TRBJ1-1 and V is TRBV19, with D possibly TRBD1 on 5 matching bases. The source material was peripheral blood. The sequence was obtained from a man between 65 and 85 years old with acute or convalescent COVID-19. The CDR3 DNA reads as TGTGCCAGTAGTATAGGACGGAGTAGGGGGAACACTGAAGCTTTCTTT. The encoded protein is CASSIGRSRGNTEAFF.